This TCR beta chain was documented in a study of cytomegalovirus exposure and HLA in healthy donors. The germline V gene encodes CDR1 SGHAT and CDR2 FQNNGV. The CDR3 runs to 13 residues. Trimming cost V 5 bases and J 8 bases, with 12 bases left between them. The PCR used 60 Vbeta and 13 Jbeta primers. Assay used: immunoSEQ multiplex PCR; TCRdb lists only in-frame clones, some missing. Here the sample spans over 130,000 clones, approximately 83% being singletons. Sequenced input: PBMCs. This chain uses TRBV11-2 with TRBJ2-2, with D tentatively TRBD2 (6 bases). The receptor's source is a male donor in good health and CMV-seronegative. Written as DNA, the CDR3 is TGTGCCAGCAGCCGCCCGGAGGGGGGGGAGCTGTTTTTT. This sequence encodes CASSRPEGGELFF.